Reported below is one T cell receptor beta chain. Together with a sample-barcoded 5' primer, a J-beta primer mix was included in a second PCR lasting about 6 to 11 cycles. TCRdb itself ran the 5' RACE reads through MiXCR, one entry per CDR3 protein. The sample records hundreds of thousands of distinct CDR3 sequences, about 42% being singletons. This sample was taken from a study of blood T cells in healthy people across ages. The CDR3 sequence is 13 residues long. Germline V gene data show CDR1 as MNHNS and CDR2 as SASEGT. Between the trimmed V and J ends, which lost 6 bases and 4 bases, there was a span of 12 bases.

The receptor's source is a man aged 55-75 years in good health. The genes are TRBV6-1 and TRBJ1-2, with D tentatively TRBD1 (5 bases). Sequencing was done on a sample of blood. CDR3 DNA: TGTGCCAGCAGGGGGCGGGACGCCTATGGCTACACCTTC. This translates into CASRGRDAYGYTF.